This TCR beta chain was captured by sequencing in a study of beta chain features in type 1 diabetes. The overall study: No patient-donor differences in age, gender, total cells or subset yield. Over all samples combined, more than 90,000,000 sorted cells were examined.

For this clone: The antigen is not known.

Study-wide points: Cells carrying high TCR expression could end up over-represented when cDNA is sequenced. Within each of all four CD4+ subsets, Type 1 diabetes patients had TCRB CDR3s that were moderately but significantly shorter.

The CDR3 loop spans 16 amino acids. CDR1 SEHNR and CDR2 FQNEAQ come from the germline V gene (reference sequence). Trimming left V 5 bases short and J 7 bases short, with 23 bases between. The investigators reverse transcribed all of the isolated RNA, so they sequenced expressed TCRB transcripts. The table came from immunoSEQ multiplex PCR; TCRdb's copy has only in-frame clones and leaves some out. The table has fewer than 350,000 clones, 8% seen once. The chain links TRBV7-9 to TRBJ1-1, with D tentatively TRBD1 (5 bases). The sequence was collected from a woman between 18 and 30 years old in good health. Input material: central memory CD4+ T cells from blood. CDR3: CASSPFWGEGAGEAFF. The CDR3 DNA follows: TGTGCCAGCAGCCCCTTTTGGGGGGAGGGAGCGGGTGAAGCTTTCTTT.